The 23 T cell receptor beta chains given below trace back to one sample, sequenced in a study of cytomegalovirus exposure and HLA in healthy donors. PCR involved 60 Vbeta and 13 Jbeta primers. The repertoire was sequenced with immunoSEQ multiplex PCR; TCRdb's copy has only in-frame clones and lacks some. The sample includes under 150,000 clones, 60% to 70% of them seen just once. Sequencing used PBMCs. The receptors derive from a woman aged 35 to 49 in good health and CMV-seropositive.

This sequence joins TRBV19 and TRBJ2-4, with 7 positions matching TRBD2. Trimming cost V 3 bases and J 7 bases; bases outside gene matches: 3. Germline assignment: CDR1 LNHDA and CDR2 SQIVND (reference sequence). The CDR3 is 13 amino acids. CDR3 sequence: CASSIGGGNIQYF. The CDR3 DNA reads TGTGCCAGTAGTATTGGGGGAGGGAACATTCAGTACTTC.

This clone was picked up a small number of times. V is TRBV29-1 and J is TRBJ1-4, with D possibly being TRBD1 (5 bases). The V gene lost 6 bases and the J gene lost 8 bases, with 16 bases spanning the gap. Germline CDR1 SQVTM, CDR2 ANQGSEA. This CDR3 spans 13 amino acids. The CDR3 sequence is CSVKMGKGEKLFF. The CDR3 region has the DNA TGCAGCGTCAAAATGGGGAAGGGGGAAAAACTGTTTTTT. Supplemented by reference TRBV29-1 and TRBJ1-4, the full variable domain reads SAVISQKPSRDICQRGTSLTIQCQVDSQVTMMFWYRQQPGQSLTLIATANQGSEATYESGFVIDKFPISRPNLTFSTLTVSNMSPEDSSIYLCSVKMGKGEKLFFGSGTQLSVL.

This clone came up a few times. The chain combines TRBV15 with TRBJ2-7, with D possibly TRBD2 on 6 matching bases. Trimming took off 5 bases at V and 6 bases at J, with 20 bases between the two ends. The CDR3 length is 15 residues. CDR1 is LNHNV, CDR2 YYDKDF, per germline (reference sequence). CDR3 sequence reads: CATSVGLPISTEQYF. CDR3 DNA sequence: TGTGCCACCAGCGTGGGACTCCCCATTTCCACCGAGCAGTACTTC.

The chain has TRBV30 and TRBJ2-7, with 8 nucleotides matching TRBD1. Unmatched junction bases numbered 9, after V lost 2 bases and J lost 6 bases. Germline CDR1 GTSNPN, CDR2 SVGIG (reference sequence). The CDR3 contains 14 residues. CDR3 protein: CAWSLGQELSEQYF. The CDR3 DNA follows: TGTGCCTGGAGTTTGGGACAGGAGCTTAGCGAGCAGTACTTC.

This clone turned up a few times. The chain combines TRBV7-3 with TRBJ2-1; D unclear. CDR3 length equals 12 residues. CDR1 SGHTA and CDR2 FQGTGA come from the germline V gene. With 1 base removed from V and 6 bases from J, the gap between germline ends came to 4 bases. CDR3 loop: CASSLSSNEQFF. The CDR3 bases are TGTGCCAGCAGCTTAAGTAGCAATGAGCAGTTCTTC.

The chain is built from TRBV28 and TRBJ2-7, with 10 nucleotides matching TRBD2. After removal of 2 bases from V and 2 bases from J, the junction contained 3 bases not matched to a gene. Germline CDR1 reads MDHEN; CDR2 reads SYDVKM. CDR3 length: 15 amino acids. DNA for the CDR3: TGTGCCAGCAGTTTACCAGCGGGAGGGCCCTACGAGCAGTACTTC. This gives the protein CASSLPAGGPYEQYF.

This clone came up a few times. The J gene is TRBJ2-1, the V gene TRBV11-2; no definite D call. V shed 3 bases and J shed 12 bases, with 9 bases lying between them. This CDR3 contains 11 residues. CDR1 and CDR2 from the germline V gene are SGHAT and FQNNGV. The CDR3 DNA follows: TGTGCCAGCAGCTTGAAACTGTGGCAGTTCTTC. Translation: CASSLKLWQFF.

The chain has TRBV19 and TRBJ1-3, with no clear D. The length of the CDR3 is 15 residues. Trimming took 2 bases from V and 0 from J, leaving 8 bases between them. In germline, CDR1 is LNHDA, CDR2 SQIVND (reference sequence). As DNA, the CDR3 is TGTGCCAGTAGTATAAGCCACTCCTCTGGAAACACCATATATTTT. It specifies CASSISHSSGNTIYF.

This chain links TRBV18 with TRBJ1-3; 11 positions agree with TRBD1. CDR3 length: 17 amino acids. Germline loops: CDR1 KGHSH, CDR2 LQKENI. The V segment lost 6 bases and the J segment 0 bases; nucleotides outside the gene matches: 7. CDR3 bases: TGTGCCAGCTCGCTCCCGGGGACAGGGGGCTCTGGAAACACCATATATTTT. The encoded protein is CASSLPGTGGSGNTIYF.

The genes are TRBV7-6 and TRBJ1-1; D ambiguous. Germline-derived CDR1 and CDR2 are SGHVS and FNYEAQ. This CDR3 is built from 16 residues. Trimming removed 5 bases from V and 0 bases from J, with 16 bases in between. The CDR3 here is CASSVGENTMNTEAFF. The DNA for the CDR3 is TGTGCCAGCAGCGTCGGGGAGAACACCATGAACACTGAAGCTTTCTTT.

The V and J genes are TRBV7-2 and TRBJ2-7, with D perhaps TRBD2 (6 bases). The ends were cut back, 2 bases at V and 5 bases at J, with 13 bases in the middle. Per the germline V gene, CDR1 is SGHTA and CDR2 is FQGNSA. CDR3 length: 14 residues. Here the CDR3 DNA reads TGTGCCAGCAGCTTACATGGCGGGGTAGACGAGCAGTACTTC. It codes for CASSLHGGVDEQYF.

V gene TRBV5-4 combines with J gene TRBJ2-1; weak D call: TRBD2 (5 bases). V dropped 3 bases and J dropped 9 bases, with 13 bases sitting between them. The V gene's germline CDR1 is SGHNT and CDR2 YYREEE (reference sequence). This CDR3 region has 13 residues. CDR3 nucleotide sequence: TGTGCCAGCAGCTATAGGACTTCGGTTGAGCAGTTCTTC. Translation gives CASSYRTSVEQFF.

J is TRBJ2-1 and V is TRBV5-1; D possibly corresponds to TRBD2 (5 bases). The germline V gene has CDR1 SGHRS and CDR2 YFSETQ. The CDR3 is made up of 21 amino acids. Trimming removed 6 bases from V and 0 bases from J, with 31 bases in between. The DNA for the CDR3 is TGCGCCAGCATGTCATTTCGCTCCGGGGTCACCAAAAAGAGCTCCTACAATGAGCAGTTCTTC. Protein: CASMSFRSGVTKKSSYNEQFF.

The CDR3 bases are TGTGCCAGCTCACGTTCAAGGGACAGGGGGCTTGATGGCTACACCTTC. Its translation is CASSRSRDRGLDGYTF. The V call is TRBV18, the J call TRBJ1-2, with TRBD1 identical over 12 bases. The CDR3 extends over 16 amino acids. Germline lookup yields CDR1 KGHSH and CDR2 LQKENI. V shed 4 bases, J shed 6 bases, and the junction held 9 bases outside the gene matches.

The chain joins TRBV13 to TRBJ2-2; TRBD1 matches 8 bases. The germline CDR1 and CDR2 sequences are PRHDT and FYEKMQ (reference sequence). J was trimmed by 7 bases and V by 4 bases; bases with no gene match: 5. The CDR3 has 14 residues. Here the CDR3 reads CASSYGQGIGELFF. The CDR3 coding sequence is TGTGCCAGCAGCTACGGACAGGGAATCGGGGAGCTGTTTTTT.

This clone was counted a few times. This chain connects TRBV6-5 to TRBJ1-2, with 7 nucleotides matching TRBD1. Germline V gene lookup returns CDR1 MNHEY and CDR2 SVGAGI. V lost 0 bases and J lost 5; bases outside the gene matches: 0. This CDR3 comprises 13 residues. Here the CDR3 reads CASSYSTGYGYTF. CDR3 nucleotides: TGTGCCAGCAGTTACTCGACAGGGTATGGCTACACCTTC.

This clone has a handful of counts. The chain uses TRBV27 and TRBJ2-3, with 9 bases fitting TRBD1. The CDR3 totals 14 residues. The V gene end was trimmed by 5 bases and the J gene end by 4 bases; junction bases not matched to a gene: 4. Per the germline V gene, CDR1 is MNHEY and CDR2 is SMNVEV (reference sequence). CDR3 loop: CASSLGQGPDTQYF. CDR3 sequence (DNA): TGTGCCAGCAGTCTGGGACAGGGCCCAGATACGCAGTATTTT.

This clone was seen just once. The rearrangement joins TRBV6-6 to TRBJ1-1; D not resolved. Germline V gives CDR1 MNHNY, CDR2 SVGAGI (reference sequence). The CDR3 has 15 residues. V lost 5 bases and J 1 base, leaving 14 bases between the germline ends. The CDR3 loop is CASSAPGLGNTEAFF. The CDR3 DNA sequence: TGTGCCAGCAGTGCCCCGGGGTTGGGGAACACTGAAGCTTTCTTT.

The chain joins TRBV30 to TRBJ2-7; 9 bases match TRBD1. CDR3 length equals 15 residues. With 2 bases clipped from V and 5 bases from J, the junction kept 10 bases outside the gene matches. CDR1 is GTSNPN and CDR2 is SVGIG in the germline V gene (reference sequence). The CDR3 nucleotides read TGTGCCTGGAGTCTCTCCCACAGGGGGCCCGACGAGCAGTACGTC. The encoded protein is CAWSLSHRGPDEQYV.

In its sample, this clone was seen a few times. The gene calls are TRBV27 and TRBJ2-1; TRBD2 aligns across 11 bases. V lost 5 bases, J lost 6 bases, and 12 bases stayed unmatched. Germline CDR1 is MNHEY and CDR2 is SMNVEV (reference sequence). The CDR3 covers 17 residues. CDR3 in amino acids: CASSLTTGTSGANEQFF. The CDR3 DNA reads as TGTGCCAGCAGTCTCACGACCGGGACTAGCGGAGCCAATGAGCAGTTCTTC.

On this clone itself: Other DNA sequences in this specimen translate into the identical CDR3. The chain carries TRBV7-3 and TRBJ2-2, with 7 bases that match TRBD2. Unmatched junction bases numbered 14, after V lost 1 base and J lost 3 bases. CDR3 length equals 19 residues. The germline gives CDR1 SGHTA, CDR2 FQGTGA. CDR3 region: CASSLIGTSSGRDTGELFF. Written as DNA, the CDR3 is TGTGCCAGCAGCTTAATTGGTACCTCTAGTGGGAGGGACACCGGGGAGCTGTTTTTT.

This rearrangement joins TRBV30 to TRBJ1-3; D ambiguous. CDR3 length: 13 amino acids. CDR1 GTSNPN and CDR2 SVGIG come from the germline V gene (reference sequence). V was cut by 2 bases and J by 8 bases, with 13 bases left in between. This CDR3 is CAWSPSQRDTIYF. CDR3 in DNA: TGTGCCTGGAGTCCGTCTCAGAGGGACACCATATATTTT.

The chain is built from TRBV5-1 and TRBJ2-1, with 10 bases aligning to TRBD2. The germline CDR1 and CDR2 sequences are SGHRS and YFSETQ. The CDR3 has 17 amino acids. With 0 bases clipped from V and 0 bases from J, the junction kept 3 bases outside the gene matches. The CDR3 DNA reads TGCGCCAGCAGCTTGGGGACTAGCGGATCCTCCTACAATGAGCAGTTCTTC. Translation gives CASSLGTSGSSYNEQFF.